Included here is one T cell receptor beta chain sequence, with context. No antigen is known for it. CDR1 is ENHRY, CDR2 SYGVKD, per germline. The CDR3 is 13 residues long. The ends were cut back, 2 bases at V and 4 bases at J, with 8 bases in the middle. The sample comes from a study of cytomegalovirus exposure and HLA in healthy donors. Study overall: Samples from HLA-typed donors yielded about 85 million unique TCRs in an early data release.

PCR amplification relied on 60 Vbeta primers (plus 13 Jbeta primers). The protocol was immunoSEQ multiplex PCR, while the TCRdb copy is restricted to in-frame clones and leaves out a portion. The table has 90,000 to 130,000 clones, under 70% seen once. Broader study findings: DRB1 showed the most TCR associations and HLA-C the fewest in a later analysis, as rates varied by HLA locus. CMV serostatus alone was available as immune exposure information.

This clonotype originated in a man aged 25-45 years in good health and CMV-seropositive. The sequenced material came from PBMCs. J is TRBJ1-1 and V is TRBV10-3; possible D gene TRBD1, 5 bases. Here the CDR3 reads CAISEDRITEAFF. The DNA of the CDR3 is TGTGCCATCAGTGAGGACAGAATCACTGAAGCTTTCTTT.